This T cell receptor beta chain was retrieved from a study of shared clonotypes between healthy human individuals. This CDR3 has 12 residues. Germline CDR1 reads GTSNPN; CDR2 reads SVGIG (reference sequence). The ends were cut back, 2 bases at V and 6 bases at J, with 11 bases in the middle. Each subset's genomic DNA was split evenly across several immunoSEQ plates. The authors' processing: Filtering differed since immunoSEQ provided only junctions, with no quality scores. TCRdb's table, derived via immunoSEQ multiplex PCR, lists solely in-frame clones and lacks some. V and J calls and clone size follow that table, whereas D and trimming were derived from the DNA. Of about 2 million clones in the sample, about 95% are singletons; the top ten hold about 1.1%. The naive CD8 population came from CD45RO-negative cells selected for CCR7, without terminally differentiated effector memory CD45RA+ cells. Donors, without exception, were Caucasian adults residing in Nashville, Tennessee.

The chain employs TRBV30 and TRBJ2-7; unclear D gene. Sequenced sample: naive CD8+ T cells sorted from blood. This clonotype was obtained from a man aged 18 to 29 in good health. The CDR3 bases are TGTGCCTGGAGTAAAGTAGGGCCCGAGCAGTACTTC. This sequence encodes CAWSKVGPEQYF.